Following are 22 T cell receptor beta chains from one sample sequenced in a study of shared clonotypes between healthy human individuals. Measured with immunoSEQ multiplex PCR; TCRdb has only the in-frame clones, and not every one. The sample has 2 million to 2.5 million clones; roughly 90% are singletons. The sequenced material came from naive CD4+ T cells from PBMCs. Subset of the sample: CD45RA+ positively selected. These receptors all stem from a man between 18 and 35 years old in good health. Some clones in this sample may be carry-over from other donors' samples.

This clone appeared a few times. Different DNA sequences within this sample yield the same CDR3. The chain carries TRBV30 and TRBJ2-5; D gene unclear. Trimming stripped 0 bases from V and 4 bases from J, with 3 bases between. The CDR3 extends over 11 amino acids. Germline CDR1 is GTSNPN and CDR2 is SVGIG (reference sequence). The CDR3 DNA is TGTGCCTGGAGTGTTGGAGAGACCCAGTACTTC. This codes for CAWSVGETQYF.

V usage is TRBV28 and J usage is TRBJ1-5; D remains ambiguous. Germline V gene lookup returns CDR1 MDHEN and CDR2 SYDVKM. The V end was cut by 2 bases, the J end by 1 base, with 12 bases between. The CDR3 totals 16 residues. The chain's CDR3 is CASSLEPLRSNQPQHF. In DNA form, the CDR3 reads TGTGCCAGCAGTTTAGAGCCACTGCGCAGCAATCAGCCCCAGCATTTT.

The chain recombines TRBV5-4 with TRBJ2-7; maybe TRBD1 (5 bases). Germline values: CDR1 SGHNT, CDR2 YYREEE (reference sequence). V was pared by 4 bases and J by 0 bases, with 11 bases between. This CDR3 has 14 amino acids. The CDR3 loop is CASSPNRHSYEQYF. Written as DNA, the CDR3 is TGTGCCAGCAGCCCTAACAGGCACTCCTACGAGCAGTACTTC.

The gene calls are TRBV18 and TRBJ1-5; D is undetermined. This CDR3 has 14 residues. CDR1 is KGHSH and CDR2 is LQKENI in the germline V gene. V lost 2 bases to trimming and J lost 6 bases, with 11 bases between them. CDR3 residues: CASSPKEEGQPQHF. The CDR3 region has the DNA TGTGCCAGCTCACCAAAGGAAGAGGGTCAGCCCCAGCATTTT.

The rearrangement joins TRBV2 to TRBJ1-1; D is undetermined. V was trimmed by 2 bases and J by 4 bases, leaving 5 bases between them. The CDR3 is made up of 12 amino acids. Germline V gives CDR1 SNHLY, CDR2 FYNNEI. The CDR3 region has the DNA TGTGCCAGCAGTGAAATGGGCACTGAAGCTTTCTTT. As protein: CASSEMGTEAFF.

This chain connects TRBV28 to TRBJ2-3; TRBD2 matches 9 bases. The CDR3 consists of 15 residues. The V and J ends lost 3 bases and 0 bases, in that order; junction bases with no gene match: 1. CDR1 is MDHEN, CDR2 SYDVKM, per germline. The CDR3, as DNA: TGTGCCAGCAGTTTGCGGGAGGGAAGCACAGATACGCAGTATTTT. This gives the protein CASSLREGSTDTQYF.

This clone appeared a single time. The chain combines TRBV7-9 with TRBJ2-2; 9 bases map to TRBD1. The CDR3 has 15 amino acids. Losses at the gene ends were 5 bases for V and 6 bases for J; bases not matched to a gene: 7. The germline gives CDR1 SEHNR, CDR2 FQNEAQ (reference sequence). CDR3 nucleotides: TGTGCCAGCAGCGCACGGACAGGGGTTGCCGGGGAGCTGTTTTTT. Its translation: CASSARTGVAGELFF.

J is TRBJ2-5 and V is TRBV5-1, with 8 nucleotides matching TRBD1. The V gene's germline CDR1 is SGHRS and CDR2 YFSETQ. V shed 4 bases, J shed 2 bases, and the junction held 4 bases outside the gene matches. The CDR3 covers 14 residues. The CDR3 spells CASSDQGAQETQYF. Here the CDR3 DNA reads TGCGCCAGCAGCGACCAGGGGGCACAAGAGACCCAGTACTTC.

The J gene is TRBJ2-1, the V gene TRBV10-2, with TRBD2 identical over 10 bases. This CDR3 comprises 18 residues. V lost 6 bases, J lost 0 bases, and 11 bases stayed unmatched. Germline V gene lookup returns CDR1 WSHSY and CDR2 SAAADI. As DNA, the CDR3 is TGCGCCAGCAGACCGGGACTAGCGACGATCAGCTCCTACAATGAGCAGTTCTTC. Its protein is CASRPGLATISSYNEQFF.

The chain has TRBV27 and TRBJ2-1; D gene ambiguous. From germline, CDR1 is MNHEY and CDR2 SMNVEV (reference sequence). There are 14 residues in the CDR3. V was trimmed by 8 bases and J by 5 bases, leaving 16 bases between them. CDR3 coding DNA: TGTGCCAGCCGGTTTGTGGGCCAGAACAATGAGCAGTTCTTC. The encoded protein is CASRFVGQNNEQFF.

The V gene is TRBV7-9, the J gene TRBJ2-7, with 12 bases fitting TRBD2. The CDR3 is 15 amino acids. V gave up 5 bases and J gave up 5 bases; unmatched junction bases: 7. Germline values: CDR1 SEHNR, CDR2 FQNEAQ (reference sequence). The CDR3 region has the DNA TGTGCCAGCAGCCTTAGACTAGCGGGAGAGCACGAGCAGTACTTC. Translating gives CASSLRLAGEHEQYF.

This clone has more than one count but fewer than ten. The chain carries TRBV29-1 and TRBJ1-1; D ambiguous. With 6 bases removed from V and 7 bases from J, the gap between germline ends came to 12 bases. This CDR3 is built from 11 residues. In germline, CDR1 is SQVTM, CDR2 ANQGSEA. CDR3 nucleotide sequence: TGCAGCGTCGTCGCCCGACGTGAAGCTTTCTTT. Translating gives CSVVARREAFF.

The chain uses TRBV30 and TRBJ2-3; D ambiguous. The length of the CDR3 is 12 residues. The germline V and J ends were trimmed by 8 bases and 4 bases, with 13 bases remaining between them. Germline V gives CDR1 GTSNPN, CDR2 SVGIG (reference sequence). CDR3 sequence (DNA): TGTGCCCACTCCGCCGCACCAGATACGCAGTATTTT. This encodes CAHSAAPDTQYF.

V usage is TRBV5-4 and J usage is TRBJ2-7; D remains ambiguous. The CDR3 sequence is 13 residues long. Trimming removed 4 bases at V and 2 bases at J, with 10 bases between. Germline CDR1 SGHNT, CDR2 YYREEE (reference sequence). CDR3 sequence reads: CASSPVDPYEQYF. CDR3 coding DNA: TGTGCCAGCAGCCCCGTGGACCCCTACGAGCAGTACTTC.

This chain uses TRBV13 with TRBJ2-3; D might be TRBD2 (5 bases). The CDR3 covers 13 residues. The V gene lost 4 bases and the J gene lost 6 bases, with 11 bases spanning the gap. CDR1 is PRHDT and CDR2 is FYEKMQ in the germline V gene (reference sequence). The CDR3 nucleotides are TGTGCCAGCAGCTCGGGATCTGGGGATACGCAGTATTTT. Protein: CASSSGSGDTQYF.

The V gene is TRBV6-5, the J gene TRBJ2-2; 8 positions agree with TRBD1. This CDR3 comprises 14 residues. Germline CDR1 reads MNHEY; CDR2 reads SVGAGI. The junction had 6 bases not matched to a gene; V was cut back by 6 bases and J by 6 bases. The CDR3 DNA is TGTGCCAGCAGAAGACAGGGGTGGTCCGGGGAGCTGTTTTTT. It yields the protein CASRRQGWSGELFF.

The table lists this clone with a count of one. DNA for the CDR3: TGTGCCACCAGAAACCGGGACATCTACGAGCAGTACTTC. Protein: CATRNRDIYEQYF. The genes are TRBV15 and TRBJ2-7, with D perhaps matching TRBD1 (6 bases). The length of the CDR3 is 13 residues. Germline CDR1 is LNHNV and CDR2 is YYDKDF (reference sequence). Trimming stripped 6 bases from V and 3 bases from J, with 12 bases between.

The chain is built from TRBV5-1 and TRBJ2-5; TRBD2 might be the D (6 bases). The closer fit of TRBJ2-7 to the DNA end suggests the J call may be wrong. The CDR3 runs 13 residues. Germline V gene data show CDR1 as SGHRS and CDR2 as YFSETQ. The CDR3 nucleotides are TGCGCCAGCAGCTTGGGGCGGGACTACGAGCAGTACTTC. Amino acids: CASSLGRDYEQYF.

CDR3 sequence (DNA): TGTGCCAGCAGGAACGAATTGGACGAGCAGTACTTC. Its translation: CASRNELDEQYF. The V gene is TRBV28, the J gene TRBJ2-7; the D is unclear. Germline V gives CDR1 MDHEN, CDR2 SYDVKM. The V and J ends lost 6 bases and 5 bases respectively, with 11 bases between them. This CDR3 region has 12 residues.

V gene TRBV2 combines with J gene TRBJ2-5, with 8 bases matching TRBD2. The ends lost 6 bases at V and 2 bases at J; junction bases unmatched: 11. CDR1 is SNHLY, CDR2 FYNNEI, per germline. CDR3 length equals 16 residues. In DNA form, the CDR3 reads TGTGCCAGCAGAGCAACTCTCGGGAGGGGGCAAGAGACCCAGTACTTC. It translates to CASRATLGRGQETQYF.

As regards this clone: In the same sample, other DNA sequences code for this CDR3. The chain couples TRBV11-2 to TRBJ1-5; no clear D. The ends were cut back, 2 bases at V and 4 bases at J, with 6 bases in the middle. The CDR3 sequence is 13 residues long. Germline V gene lookup returns CDR1 SGHAT and CDR2 FQNNGV. In DNA form, the CDR3 reads TGTGCCAGCAGCTTAAGCTTGAATCAGCCCCAGCATTTT. Protein product: CASSLSLNQPQHF.

This chain joins TRBV11-3 and TRBJ2-5, with 7 bases that match TRBD1. With 3 bases clipped from V and 3 bases from J, the junction kept 1 base outside the gene matches. Looked up from germline, CDR1 is SGHNT and CDR2 is YENEEA. The CDR3 sequence is 13 residues long. The CDR3 protein is CASSFTGEETQYF. Written as DNA, the CDR3 is TGTGCCAGCAGCTTCACAGGGGAAGAGACCCAGTACTTC.